The clone carrying this T cell receptor (beta chain) was seen ten or more times. This record belongs to a study of early T cells in non-severe SARS-CoV-2 infection. About the research overall: Sequencing input comprised bulk RNA from unsorted whole blood; chain pairing was not available.

Deletions cut 6 bases from V and 6 bases from J, with 14 bases between. This CDR3 comprises 13 residues. cDNA molecules, individually, were tagged with unique molecular identifiers. TCRdb ran MiXCR on the 5' RACE reads and lists one entry per CDR3 protein. This table has about 70,000 distinct CDR3 sequences, more than 10% appearing once. This chain joins TRBV12-3 or TRBV12-4 and TRBJ1-1; maybe TRBD1 (5 bases). The TCR sequence derives from an adult who was a healthcare worker with PCR-confirmed SARS-CoV-2 infection or an uninfected control (not recorded which). The donor label of this sample is uncertain. The source material was whole blood, sampled at baseline. CDR3 protein: CASSLGVIAEAFF. DNA for the CDR3: TGTGCCAGCAGCCTAGGGGTTATCGCTGAAGCTTTCTTT.